The rows below give T cell receptor beta chains drawn from one sample of a study of cytomegalovirus exposure and HLA in healthy donors. Produced via immunoSEQ multiplex PCR; TCRdb's table is partial and in-frame only. Of over 150,000 clones in the sample, approximately 81% were seen once. Material: PBMCs. These receptors originate from a man aged 18 to 29 in good health and CMV-seropositive. CDR3s include the opening cysteine and the closing phenylalanine or tryptophan. D genes are given only for firm matches. Expanded clones get a size class; other rows say once, few or many, or leave the size out.

v_call: TRBV2; d_call: TRBD2; clone_size: .; j_call: TRBJ2-2; cdr3_aa: CASTTSGSTGELFF; cdr3_nt: TGTGCCAGCACCACTAGCGGATCCACCGGGGAGCTGTTTTTT
v_call: TRBV5-6; d_call: TRBD1; clone_size: .; j_call: TRBJ2-2; cdr3_aa: CASSRMQGASGELFF; cdr3_nt: TGTGCCAGCAGCCGAATGCAGGGGGCCAGCGGGGAGCTGTTTTTT
v_call: TRBV13; d_call: TRBD2; clone_size: medium-sized; j_call: TRBJ2-1; cdr3_aa: CASSLGTGTSGLGQFF; cdr3_nt: TGTGCCAGCAGCTTAGGGACCGGGACTAGCGGTCTCGGGCAGTTCTTC
v_call: TRBV7-2; d_call: .; clone_size: .; j_call: TRBJ2-5; cdr3_aa: CASSKIQETQYF; cdr3_nt: TGTGCCAGTAGTAAGATCCAAGAGACCCAGTACTTC
v_call: TRBV2; d_call: .; clone_size: .; j_call: TRBJ2-7; cdr3_aa: CASSEAFLDSSYEQYF; cdr3_nt: TGTGCCAGCAGTGAAGCGTTCCTGGACAGCAGCTACGAGCAGTACTTC
v_call: TRBV6-6; d_call: TRBD2; clone_size: few; j_call: TRBJ2-1; cdr3_aa: CASSLAGAYNEQFF; cdr3_nt: TGTGCCAGCAGCCTAGCGGGAGCCTACAATGAGCAGTTCTTC
v_call: TRBV11-2; d_call: .; clone_size: once; j_call: TRBJ2-2; cdr3_aa: CASSFGQNTGELFF; cdr3_nt: TGTGCCAGCAGCTTTGGACAAAACACCGGGGAGCTGTTTTTT
v_call: TRBV6-1; d_call: .; clone_size: .; j_call: TRBJ2-1; cdr3_aa: CASSEVRLRNEQFF; cdr3_nt: TGTGCCAGCAGTGAGGTCCGACTAAGAAATGAGCAGTTCTTC
v_call: TRBV10-3; d_call: .; clone_size: few; j_call: TRBJ1-2; cdr3_aa: CAISDSGGYGYTF; cdr3_nt: TGTGCCATCAGCGATAGCGGAGGCTATGGCTACACCTTC
v_call: TRBV12-5; d_call: .; clone_size: .; j_call: TRBJ2-2; cdr3_aa: CASEHANTGELFF; cdr3_nt: TGTGCTAGTGAGCACGCGAACACCGGGGAGCTGTTTTTT
v_call: TRBV28; d_call: TRBD1; clone_size: .; j_call: TRBJ1-1; cdr3_aa: CATRWDREAFF; cdr3_nt: TGTGCCACCCGGTGGGACAGAGAAGCTTTCTTT
v_call: TRBV9; d_call: .; clone_size: .; j_call: TRBJ2-1; cdr3_aa: CASSVAGHEQFF; cdr3_nt: TGTGCCAGCAGCGTAGCTGGGCATGAGCAGTTCTTC
v_call: TRBV2; d_call: .; clone_size: .; j_call: TRBJ2-3; cdr3_aa: CASSVADTQYF; cdr3_nt: TGTGCCAGCAGTGTTGCGGATACGCAGTATTTT
v_call: TRBV28; d_call: .; clone_size: once; j_call: TRBJ1-1; cdr3_aa: CASSPTANTEAFF; cdr3_nt: TGTGCCAGCAGTCCGACAGCGAACACTGAAGCTTTCTTT
v_call: TRBV7-6; d_call: .; clone_size: .; j_call: TRBJ2-2; cdr3_aa: CGVRGDTGELFF; cdr3_nt: TGTGGCGTAAGGGGCGACACCGGGGAGCTGTTTTTT
v_call: TRBV6-5; d_call: .; clone_size: .; j_call: TRBJ2-5; cdr3_aa: CASSPTVYQETQYF; cdr3_nt: TGTGCCAGCAGCCCGACAGTCTACCAAGAGACCCAGTACTTC
v_call: TRBV28; d_call: .; clone_size: .; j_call: TRBJ2-2; cdr3_aa: CASSGGARVAAGELFF; cdr3_nt: TGTGCCAGCAGTGGGGGCGCCAGGGTTGCGGCCGGGGAGCTGTTTTTT
v_call: TRBV2; d_call: .; clone_size: few; j_call: TRBJ1-1; cdr3_aa: CASSGQVEAFF; cdr3_nt: TGTGCCAGCAGTGGACAGGTTGAAGCTTTCTTT
v_call: TRBV30; d_call: .; clone_size: .; j_call: TRBJ1-1; cdr3_aa: CAWSVVGRTEAFF; cdr3_nt: TGTGCCTGGAGTGTAGTAGGGAGGACTGAAGCTTTCTTT
v_call: TRBV28; d_call: TRBD1; clone_size: once; j_call: TRBJ1-2; cdr3_aa: CASSSKNRDREGPGYTF; cdr3_nt: TGTGCCAGCAGTTCAAAAAACCGGGACAGGGAAGGACCTGGCTACACCTTC
v_call: TRBV7-8; d_call: .; clone_size: .; j_call: TRBJ2-7; cdr3_aa: CASSTLASYEQYF; cdr3_nt: TGTGCCAGCAGCACTCTAGCTTCCTACGAGCAGTACTTC
v_call: TRBV19; d_call: TRBD2; clone_size: .; j_call: TRBJ2-3; cdr3_aa: CASSKRGLSGTDTQYF; cdr3_nt: TGTGCCTCGTCGAAAAGGGGACTAAGTGGGACAGATACGCAGTATTTT
v_call: TRBV6-5; d_call: .; clone_size: once; j_call: TRBJ2-7; cdr3_aa: CASRTPPSNEQYF; cdr3_nt: TGTGCCAGCAGGACACCACCTTCGAACGAGCAGTACTTC
v_call: TRBV11-2; d_call: .; clone_size: .; j_call: TRBJ2-4; cdr3_aa: CASSSTGTGAKNIQYF; cdr3_nt: TGTGCCAGCAGCTCGACAGGAACCGGGGCCAAAAACATTCAGTACTTC
v_call: TRBV5-1; d_call: TRBD2; clone_size: .; j_call: TRBJ2-7; cdr3_aa: CASSLSPFSGGAVYEQYF; cdr3_nt: TGCGCCAGCAGCTTGTCCCCCTTTAGCGGGGGGGCCGTCTACGAGCAGTACTTC
v_call: TRBV7-9; d_call: TRBD1; clone_size: .; j_call: TRBJ1-1; cdr3_aa: CASSLIQGRTFF; cdr3_nt: TGTGCCAGCAGCTTAATACAGGGGAGGACTTTCTTT
v_call: TRBV4-2; d_call: .; clone_size: .; j_call: TRBJ1-5; cdr3_aa: CASSQFRGGGQPQHF; cdr3_nt: TGTGCCAGCAGCCAGTTCCGGGGTGGAGGTCAGCCCCAGCATTTT